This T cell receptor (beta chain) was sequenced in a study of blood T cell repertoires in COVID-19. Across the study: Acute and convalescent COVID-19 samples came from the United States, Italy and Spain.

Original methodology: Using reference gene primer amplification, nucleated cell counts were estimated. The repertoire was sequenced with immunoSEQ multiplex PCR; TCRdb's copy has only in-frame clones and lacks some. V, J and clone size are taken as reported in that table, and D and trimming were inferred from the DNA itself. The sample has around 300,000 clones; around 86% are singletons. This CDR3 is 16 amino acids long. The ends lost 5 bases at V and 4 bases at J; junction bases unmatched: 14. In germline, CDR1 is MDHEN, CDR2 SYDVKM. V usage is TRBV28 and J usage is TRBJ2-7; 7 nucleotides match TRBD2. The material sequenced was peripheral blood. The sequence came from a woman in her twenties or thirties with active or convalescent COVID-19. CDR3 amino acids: CASSPFGSGAQYEQYF. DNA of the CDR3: TGTGCCAGCAGTCCTTTTGGGAGCGGGGCTCAGTACGAGCAGTACTTC.